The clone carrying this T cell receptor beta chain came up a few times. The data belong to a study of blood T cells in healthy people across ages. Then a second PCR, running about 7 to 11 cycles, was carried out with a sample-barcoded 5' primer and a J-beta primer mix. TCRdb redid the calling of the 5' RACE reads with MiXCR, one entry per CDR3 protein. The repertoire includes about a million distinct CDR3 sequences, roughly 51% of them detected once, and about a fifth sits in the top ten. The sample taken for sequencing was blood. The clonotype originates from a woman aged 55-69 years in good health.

The CDR3 DNA sequence: TGTGCCAGCAGCCAGGGGATGAACACTGAAGCTTTCTTT. It yields the protein CASSQGMNTEAFF. V is TRBV14 and J is TRBJ1-1, with unresolved D. Germline V CDR1 and CDR2: SGHDN, FVKESK. The CDR3 spans 13 residues. Between the trimmed V and J ends, which lost 3 bases and 0 bases, there was a span of 5 bases.